This TCR beta chain was found in a study of CD8 T cells in ankylosing spondylitis. Study conclusions and caveats: In peripheral blood, disease-linked CD8+ clones occurred at relatively low frequencies. A subset of motif variants has previously been described in the synovial fluid and blood of reactive arthritis. A TCR beta motif of under 10 highly homologous variants seemed to mark ankylosing spondylitis blood.

This clonotype was detected a few times. The antigen remains unidentified. Quantitative 5'-RACE was performed with molecular barcodes, and it yielded the TCR beta libraries. TCRdb reprocessed the 5' RACE reads with MiXCR, giving one entry per CDR3 protein. The sample shows approximately 30,000 distinct CDR3 sequences, about 6.8% of them seen only once. Per the germline V gene, CDR1 is MNHEY and CDR2 is SMNVEV (reference sequence). The length of the CDR3 is 16 residues. V gave up 5 bases and J gave up 6 bases; unmatched junction bases: 8. This chain links TRBV27 with TRBJ2-3; 13 bases are shared with TRBD2. The sample was blood, either unsorted or a sorted T cell fraction (not recorded which). The sequence derives from a male donor with ankylosing spondylitis or in good health (not recorded which). CDR3 sequence reads: CASSLTLAGGPDTQYF. CDR3 sequence (DNA): TGTGCCAGCAGTCTCACACTAGCGGGAGGGCCGGATACGCAGTATTTT.